This entry lists 32 T cell receptor beta chains sequenced from one sample in a study of shared clonotypes between healthy human individuals. The protocol was immunoSEQ multiplex PCR, while the TCRdb copy is restricted to in-frame clones and leaves out a portion. The data hold 950,000 to 1,300,000 clones, with around four fifths observed a single time. Sequencing was done on a sample of memory CD4+ T cells sorted from blood. Subset denoted: CD45RA-negative fraction. The receptors come from a young man in good health.

This sequence joins TRBV30 and TRBJ2-1; D ambiguous. CDR3 length: 13 residues. The V end was cut by 2 bases, the J end by 4 bases, with 9 bases between. Per the germline V gene, CDR1 is GTSNPN and CDR2 is SVGIG (reference sequence). For the CDR3, the DNA is TGTGCCTGGAGTAGAGACACATACAATGAGCAGTTCTTC. It specifies CAWSRDTYNEQFF. The full variable domain, its missing parts supplied by reference TRBV30 and TRBJ2-1, is SQTIHQWPATLVQPVGSPLSLECTVEGTSNPNLYWYRQAAGRGLQLLFYSVGIGQISSEVPQNLSASRPQDRQFILSSKKLLLSDSGFYLCAWSRDTYNEQFFGPGTRLTVL.

This chain uses TRBV30 with TRBJ1-2; D is possibly TRBD1 (6 bases). Germline V gene lookup returns CDR1 GTSNPN and CDR2 SVGIG (reference sequence). Trimming took 4 bases from V and 6 from J, leaving 18 bases between them. This CDR3 has 14 residues. In DNA, the CDR3 is TGTGCCTGGAACGGGGACACGGCATTACATGGCTACACCTTC. It yields the protein CAWNGDTALHGYTF.

V is TRBV19 and J is TRBJ1-6, with 7 bases aligning to TRBD1. J was trimmed by 7 bases and V by 5 bases; bases with no gene match: 5. This CDR3 has 14 amino acids. Germline values: CDR1 LNHDA, CDR2 SQIVND (reference sequence). This CDR3 reads CASSVRDSNSPLHF. In DNA, the CDR3 is TGTGCCAGTAGTGTCCGGGACAGCAATTCACCCCTCCACTTT.

This clone showed up just once. The chain is built from TRBV19 and TRBJ2-7, with 7 bases matching TRBD1. Germline-derived CDR1 and CDR2 are LNHDA and SQIVND (reference sequence). The V segment lost 5 bases and the J segment 3 bases; nucleotides outside the gene matches: 10. CDR3 size: 15 residues. In DNA, the CDR3 is TGTGCCAGTAGTCCCGGACAGGTCCTCCACTACGAGCAGTACTTC. Protein product: CASSPGQVLHYEQYF.

The gene calls are TRBV28 and TRBJ2-7; no firm D call. V lost 4 bases to trimming and J lost 2 bases, with 9 bases between them. Per germline, CDR1 MDHEN and CDR2 SYDVKM. This CDR3 has 13 amino acids. The DNA for the CDR3 is TGTGCCAGCAGTTCCGAACCTCCCTACGAGCAGTACTTC. The encoded protein is CASSSEPPYEQYF.

The CDR3 nucleotides are TGTGCCTGGAAAAACGACAGGGCCTATAATTCACCCCTCCACTTT. This codes for CAWKNDRAYNSPLHF. The rearrangement uses TRBV30 and TRBJ1-6; TRBD1 matches at 7 bases. Germline V lookup: CDR1 GTSNPN, CDR2 SVGIG (reference sequence). This CDR3 region has 15 residues. V trimming: 4 bases; J trimming: 2 bases; junction bases outside the gene matches: 5.

A word on this clone: Other DNA variants within this sample encode the same CDR3. This chain uses TRBV10-3 with TRBJ1-1, with 8 bases identical to TRBD1. Germline loops: CDR1 ENHRY, CDR2 SYGVKD. Germline trimming cut 4 bases from V and 4 bases from J; bases unmatched to any gene: 2. The CDR3 is 13 residues long. CDR3 nucleotides: TGTGCCATCAGTGTTACAGGGGGCACTGAAGCTTTCTTT. It translates to CAISVTGGTEAFF.

A few counts support this clone. The chain recombines TRBV5-1 with TRBJ2-7; TRBD2 might be the D (5 bases). The CDR3 is 15 residues long. Germline CDR1 SGHRS, CDR2 YFSETQ. Trimming took 1 base from V and 3 from J, leaving 14 bases between them. DNA for the CDR3: TGCGCCAGCAGCTTGACCGGGGATTGGGGCTACGAGCAGTACTTC. Translation gives CASSLTGDWGYEQYF.

This clone was counted between two and nine times. V usage is TRBV19 and J usage is TRBJ2-1; TRBD2 agrees at 8 bases. From germline, CDR1 is LNHDA and CDR2 SQIVND (reference sequence). The CDR3 is 14 residues long. J lost 8 bases, V lost 3 bases, and 6 bases had no gene match. The CDR3 spells CASSMMRGVHEQFF. The CDR3, as DNA: TGTGCCAGTAGTATGATGCGGGGGGTCCATGAGCAGTTCTTC.

This rearrangement joins TRBV2 to TRBJ2-7; D gene unclear. Germline CDR1 SNHLY, CDR2 FYNNEI. The germline V and J ends were trimmed by 3 bases and 0 bases, with 9 bases remaining between them. The CDR3 sequence is 14 residues long. In DNA, the CDR3 is TGTGCCAGCAGTGACCAGGTCCTCTCCTACGAGCAGTACTTC. Translating it yields CASSDQVLSYEQYF. Full variable domain (rest looked up from reference TRBV2 and TRBJ2-7): EPEVTQTPSHQVTQMGQEVILRCVPISNHLYFYWYRQILGQKVEFLVSFYNNEISEKSEIFDDQFSVERPDGSNFTLKIRSTKLEDSAMYFCASSDQVLSYEQYFGPGTRLTVT.

This sequence joins TRBV5-4 and TRBJ2-7, with 10 bases matching TRBD1. This CDR3 region has 15 residues. Germline V gene data show CDR1 as SGHNT and CDR2 as YYREEE (reference sequence). V was pared by 4 bases and J by 6 bases, with 10 bases of the junction left unmatched. This chain's CDR3 is CASSPRQGANREQYF. The CDR3 DNA sequence: TGTGCCAGCAGCCCACGACAGGGGGCTAACCGCGAGCAGTACTTC.

This CDR3 is CASSVAAGALGNEQFF. The CDR3 bases are TGTGCCAGCAGCGTAGCAGCGGGTGCTCTCGGGAATGAGCAGTTCTTC. The chain uses TRBV9 and TRBJ2-1; a possible D gene is TRBD2 (6 bases). The V end lost 0 bases, the J end lost 7 bases, and 17 bases lay between the germline ends. The CDR3 is 16 residues long. CDR1 and CDR2 (germline): SGDLS, YYNGEE.

The V and J genes are TRBV6-6 and TRBJ2-1; TRBD2 aligns across 10 bases. This CDR3 is built from 15 residues. The junction had 5 bases not matched to a gene; V was cut back by 2 bases and J by 7 bases. From germline, CDR1 is MNHNY and CDR2 SVGAGI (reference sequence). The CDR3 nucleotides are TGTGCCAGCAGTTACGTGGCTAGCGGGAGAAATGAGCAGTTCTTC. It codes for CASSYVASGRNEQFF.

As concerns this clone: The identical CDR3 is also encoded by other nucleotide sequences in the sample. This chain connects TRBV14 to TRBJ1-6; 10 bases match TRBD1. Germline loops: CDR1 SGHDN, CDR2 FVKESK. CDR3 size: 15 residues. V lost 1 base, J lost 6 bases, and 0 bases stayed unmatched. The DNA for the CDR3 is TGTGCCAGCAGCCAAGGACAGGGGGCTAATTCACCCCTCCACTTT. Amino acid sequence: CASSQGQGANSPLHF.

This chain joins TRBV19 and TRBJ1-1; no clear D. The CDR3 runs 11 residues. Germline-derived CDR1 and CDR2 are LNHDA and SQIVND (reference sequence). Trimming removed 1 base at V and 11 bases at J, with 8 bases between. The CDR3 sequence: CASSIASKAFF. The CDR3 DNA follows: TGTGCCAGTAGTATAGCCTCGAAGGCTTTCTTT. Drawing the rest from reference TRBV19 and TRBJ1-1, the complete variable domain is DGGITQSPKYLFRKEGQNVTLSCEQNLNHDAMYWYRQDPGQGLRLIYYSQIVNDFQKGDIAEGYSVSREKKESFPLTVTSAQKNPTAFYLCASSIASKAFFGQGTRLTVV.

The chain is built from TRBV9 and TRBJ2-1, with 7 bases fitting TRBD2. CDR1 SGDLS and CDR2 YYNGEE come from the germline V gene. Germline trimming cut 0 bases from V and 6 bases from J; bases unmatched to any gene: 15. The CDR3 sequence is 18 residues long. CDR3 amino acids: CASSVGGAGDGFSNEQFF. The CDR3 region has the DNA TGTGCCAGCAGCGTAGGCGGCGCGGGAGACGGTTTTTCCAATGAGCAGTTCTTC.

The V call is TRBV29-1, the J call TRBJ1-5; a weak D match, TRBD1 (6 bases). Trimming removed 6 bases from V and 7 bases from J, with 16 bases in between. CDR3 length: 13 residues. Germline-derived CDR1 and CDR2 are SQVTM and ANQGSEA. The CDR3 is CSVTWDNGQPQHF. The CDR3 DNA follows: TGCAGCGTCACCTGGGACAATGGACAGCCCCAGCATTTT.

Of note for this clone: The same CDR3 is also encoded by other DNA sequences in this sample. This rearrangement joins TRBV7-2 to TRBJ1-5, with a weak D call TRBD1 (5 bases). CDR1 is SGHTA and CDR2 is FQGNSA in the germline V gene. The CDR3 has 12 amino acids. Trimming took off 4 bases at V and 7 bases at J, with 8 bases between the two ends. CDR3 in amino acids: CASSSGGQPQHF. The CDR3 DNA reads TGTGCCAGCAGCTCCGGGGGGCAGCCCCAGCATTTT.

J is TRBJ1-5 and V is TRBV19; perhaps TRBD1 as D (5 bases). V lost 8 bases, J lost 0 bases, and 17 bases lay in between. The CDR3 is made up of 16 amino acids. Germline V gene sequence: CDR1 LNHDA, CDR2 SQIVND (reference sequence). The DNA for the CDR3 is TGTGCCAGTTCTTCCCTGGGGACTTATAGCAATCAGCCCCAGCATTTT. Protein sequence: CASSSLGTYSNQPQHF.

The V call is TRBV2, the J call TRBJ2-7, with D perhaps matching TRBD1 (6 bases). Germline V CDR1 and CDR2: SNHLY, FYNNEI. V dropped 4 bases and J dropped 5 bases, with 15 bases sitting between them. The CDR3 has 14 amino acids. Written as DNA, the CDR3 is TGTGCCAGCAGTGGGAACAGGGCCGGCAACGAGCAGTACTTC. This encodes CASSGNRAGNEQYF.

CDR3: CASSSRQGTNYGYTF. The CDR3 nucleotides read TGTGCCAGCAGCTCCCGACAGGGGACTAACTATGGCTACACCTTC. This sequence joins TRBV7-2 and TRBJ1-2, with 8 bases fitting TRBD1. The junction had 4 bases not matched to a gene; V was cut back by 4 bases and J by 0 bases. The CDR3 loop spans 15 amino acids. CDR1 and CDR2 from the germline V gene are SGHTA and FQGNSA.

The chain recombines TRBV5-1 with TRBJ2-3; 7 nucleotides line up with TRBD1. Germline trimming cut 4 bases from V and 3 bases from J; bases unmatched to any gene: 5. The CDR3 loop spans 14 amino acids. Germline CDR1 and CDR2: SGHRS and YFSETQ. CDR3 DNA sequence: TGCGCCAGCAGCACGGGACAGTTTACAGATACGCAGTATTTT. Its protein is CASSTGQFTDTQYF.

The chain has TRBV5-1 and TRBJ2-5; possibly TRBD1 for D (6 bases). Germline lookup yields CDR1 SGHRS and CDR2 YFSETQ. Trimming shortened V by 5 bases and J by 3 bases, and 8 bases separated the two germline ends. This CDR3 has 12 amino acids. The CDR3 DNA reads as TGCGCCAGCAGACGGACAGAAGAGACCCAGTACTTC. It is translated as CASRRTEETQYF.

V gene TRBV30 combines with J gene TRBJ2-3; TRBD2 matches at 10 bases. Germline V gives CDR1 GTSNPN, CDR2 SVGIG (reference sequence). V was pared by 2 bases and J by 3 bases, with 8 bases of the junction left unmatched. The CDR3 has 16 amino acids. This CDR3 reads CAWSSGAGGPTDTQYF. The DNA of the CDR3 is TGTGCCTGGAGTTCGGGAGCGGGGGGGCCTACAGATACGCAGTATTTT.

This clone was seen ten or more times. This chain joins TRBV7-2 and TRBJ1-5; 11 bases align to TRBD1. Germline V CDR1 and CDR2: SGHTA, FQGNSA. V lost 4 bases, J lost 7 bases, and 9 bases stayed unmatched. The CDR3 contains 16 residues. Here the CDR3 reads CASSSRGQGVGQPQHF. The CDR3 nucleotides are TGTGCCAGCAGCTCTAGGGGACAGGGGGTAGGACAGCCCCAGCATTTT.

This clone appeared many times. The V gene is TRBV5-4, the J gene TRBJ2-7; D is unresolved. The germline V gene encodes CDR1 SGHNT and CDR2 YYREEE (reference sequence). The V end lost 0 bases, the J end lost 0 bases, and 10 bases lay between the germline ends. CDR3 length: 15 amino acids. The CDR3 protein is CASSLDASYSYEQYF. DNA for the CDR3: TGTGCCAGCAGCTTGGACGCTTCCTACTCCTACGAGCAGTACTTC.

The rearrangement links TRBV10-3 to TRBJ1-1; weak D call: TRBD1 (6 bases). The germline V gene has CDR1 ENHRY and CDR2 SYGVKD. The CDR3 is 13 amino acids. V was shortened by 7 bases and J by 3 bases, with 12 bases between the two germline ends. The CDR3 sequence: CAIKRGPDTEAFF. The DNA for the CDR3 is TGTGCCATCAAACGGGGGCCGGACACTGAAGCTTTCTTT.

This sequence joins TRBV6-5 and TRBJ2-3; TRBD2 aligns across 13 bases. Unmatched junction bases numbered 8, after V lost 8 bases and J lost 9 bases. Per the germline V gene, CDR1 is MNHEY and CDR2 is SVGAGI. The CDR3 has 14 amino acids. The CDR3 protein is CASGGLAGVLTQYF. The CDR3 DNA follows: TGTGCCAGCGGAGGACTAGCGGGAGTTTTAACGCAGTATTTT.

The chain employs TRBV29-1 and TRBJ2-5; TRBD2 is a possible D gene (6 bases). Looked up from germline, CDR1 is SQVTM and CDR2 is ANQGSEA. V gave up 6 bases and J gave up 1 base, with 12 bases separating them. The CDR3 is 13 residues long. This CDR3 is CSVDRGTQETQYF. The DNA of the CDR3 is TGCAGCGTAGACCGGGGGACCCAAGAGACCCAGTACTTC.

CDR3 residues: CASRASGISGEQFF. The CDR3 nucleotides read TGTGCCAGTAGGGCTAGCGGGATTAGCGGTGAGCAGTTCTTC. The chain employs TRBV19 and TRBJ2-1; 9 nucleotides align to TRBD2. Germline-derived CDR1 and CDR2 are LNHDA and SQIVND (reference sequence). The CDR3 extends over 14 amino acids. J lost 9 bases, V lost 6 bases, and 9 bases had no gene match.

This chain links TRBV28 with TRBJ2-1; TRBD1 matches 7 bases. Trimming at V came to 6 bases and at J to 8 bases, leaving 4 bases not matched to a gene. Germline V gene lookup returns CDR1 MDHEN and CDR2 SYDVKM. The CDR3 is made up of 12 amino acids. CDR3: CASSGQEDEQFF. CDR3 DNA sequence: TGTGCCAGCAGCGGACAGGAGGATGAGCAGTTCTTC.

The rearrangement uses TRBV28 and TRBJ2-2; no firm D call. The CDR3 has 11 amino acids. Germline V gene lookup returns CDR1 MDHEN and CDR2 SYDVKM. The germline V and J ends were trimmed by 10 bases and 2 bases, with 5 bases remaining between them. The CDR3 sequence is CATYNTGELFF. Here the CDR3 DNA reads TGTGCCACCTACAACACCGGGGAGCTGTTTTTT.